This T cell receptor beta chain stems from a study of blood T cell repertoires in COVID-19. Study in general: Spain, Italy and the United States supplied samples that represented acute and convalescent COVID-19. T cells, B-cell-depleted T cells, or PBMCs supplied cDNA or gDNA.

As handled by the study authors: Reference gene primer amplification gave estimated nucleated cell counts. Repertoires were generated with immunoSEQ multiplex PCR, while TCRdb's copy carries only in-frame clones and drops some. From that table come the V and J calls and clone size; the DNA was used to work out D and trimming. Among about 240,000 clones listed, 80% to 85% were seen once. Germline V gene data show CDR1 as SGHTS and CDR2 as YDEGEE. The CDR3 covers 15 residues. Trimming stripped 4 bases from V and 0 bases from J, with 11 bases between. This chain joins TRBV5-8 and TRBJ1-3; D unclear. The origin of this receptor is a woman in her fifties or sixties with active or convalescent COVID-19. Material: peripheral blood. The CDR3 coding sequence is TGTGCCAGCAGCCCCTCCTCTAACTCTGGAAACACCATATATTTT. Amino acid sequence: CASSPSSNSGNTIYF.